This is a list of T cell receptor beta chains from one sample in a study of Graves' ophthalmopathy and Graves' hyperthyroidism. TCRdb called the multiplex PCR reads again in MiXCR, with one record for every CDR3 protein. The data show over a million distinct CDR3 sequences, less than 45% seen once. Material for sequencing was peripheral blood or thyroid tissue (not recorded which). Every receptor here comes from an adult man with Graves' hyperthyroidism. The CDR3 runs from the conserved cysteine through the conserved F or W. A D gene is named only where the DNA matches it firmly. Size values are once, few and many counts, or a class for expanded clones, and some rows have none.

clone size: few
J gene: TRBJ1-2
CDR3 length: 11
D gene: NA
V gene: TRBV29-1
CDR3 protein: CSVSSGGGYTF
CDR3 DNA: TGCAGCGTTTCGTCAGGAGGTGGCTACACCTTC

clone size: NA
J gene: TRBJ1-5
CDR3 length: 13
D gene: NA
V gene: TRBV30
CDR3 protein: CAWSGQGRGPQHF
CDR3 DNA: TGTGCCTGGAGTGGACAAGGTCGCGGGCCCCAGCATTTT

clone size: NA
J gene: TRBJ1-6
CDR3 length: 15
D gene: NA
V gene: TRBV10-3
CDR3 protein: CAISYLSSYNSPLHF
CDR3 DNA: TGTGCCATCAGTTACTTGAGCTCCTATAATTCACCCCTCCACTTT

clone size: few
J gene: TRBJ1-6
CDR3 length: 14
D gene: NA
V gene: TRBV10-3
CDR3 protein: CASRQISGNSPLHF
CDR3 DNA: TGTGCCAGCAGACAAATTAGCGGGAATTCACCCCTCCACTTT

clone size: NA
J gene: TRBJ1-1
CDR3 length: 16
D gene: TRBD1
V gene: TRBV15
CDR3 protein: CATSSINRGANTEAFF
CDR3 DNA: TGTGCCACCAGCAGTATCAACAGGGGGGCGAACACTGAAGCTTTCTTT

clone size: many
J gene: TRBJ2-7
CDR3 length: 13
D gene: NA
V gene: TRBV7-8
CDR3 protein: CASSLAGELEQYF
CDR3 DNA: TGTGCCAGCAGCTTAGCGGGAGAGCTCGAGCAGTACTTC

clone size: many
J gene: TRBJ2-7
CDR3 length: 16
D gene: TRBD1
V gene: TRBV7-2
CDR3 protein: CASSLGGQGVSYEQYF
CDR3 DNA: TGTGCCAGCAGCTTAGGCGGACAGGGGGTTTCCTACGAGCAGTACTTC

clone size: NA
J gene: TRBJ1-2
CDR3 length: 15
D gene: TRBD1
V gene: TRBV11-2
CDR3 protein: CASSQGQGRGYGYTF
CDR3 DNA: TGTGCCAGCAGCCAAGGACAGGGCCGGGGGTATGGCTACACCTTC

clone size: many
J gene: TRBJ1-1
CDR3 length: 13
D gene: NA
V gene: TRBV2
CDR3 protein: CASMREVDTEAFF
CDR3 DNA: TGTGCCAGCATGAGAGAGGTCGACACTGAAGCTTTCTTT

clone size: few
J gene: TRBJ2-7
CDR3 length: 17
D gene: TRBD2
V gene: TRBV6-1
CDR3 protein: CASRRTSGSIGSYEQYF
CDR3 DNA: TGTGCCAGCAGACGGACTAGCGGGAGTATCGGTTCCTACGAGCAGTACTTC

clone size: NA
J gene: TRBJ1-2
CDR3 length: 14
D gene: NA
V gene: TRBV6-2/TRBV6-3
CDR3 protein: CASSYGQENYGYTF
CDR3 DNA: TGTGCCAGCAGTTACGGGCAGGAGAACTATGGCTACACCTTC

clone size: NA
J gene: TRBJ1-5
CDR3 length: 15
D gene: NA
V gene: TRBV11-2
CDR3 protein: CASRKQGKDQETQHF
CDR3 DNA: TGTGCCAGCCGAAAGCAGGGGAAGGACCAAGAGACCCAGCATTTT

clone size: many
J gene: TRBJ1-1
CDR3 length: 13
D gene: NA
V gene: TRBV10-1
CDR3 protein: CASSESQGSRAFF
CDR3 DNA: TGCGCCAGCAGTGAGTCGCAGGGTTCGAGAGCTTTCTTT

clone size: NA
J gene: TRBJ1-5
CDR3 length: 15
D gene: NA
V gene: TRBV15
CDR3 protein: CATSSYGQNNQPQHF
CDR3 DNA: TGTGCCACCAGCAGTTACGGACAGAACAATCAGCCCCAGCATTTT

clone size: NA
J gene: TRBJ2-7
CDR3 length: 13
D gene: TRBD2
V gene: TRBV29-1
CDR3 protein: CSVAGTSGIEQYF
CDR3 DNA: TGCAGCGTCGCCGGGACTAGCGGGATCGAGCAGTACTTC

clone size: NA
J gene: TRBJ2-3
CDR3 length: 15
D gene: NA
V gene: TRBV7-2
CDR3 protein: CASSLDQRRTDTQYF
CDR3 DNA: TGTGCCAGCAGCTTAGATCAGCGGCGCACAGATACGCAGTATTTT

clone size: few
J gene: TRBJ2-2
CDR3 length: 17
D gene: TRBD2
V gene: TRBV7-2
CDR3 protein: CASSLDPASGRTGELFF
CDR3 DNA: TGTGCCAGCAGCTTAGACCCCGCTAGCGGGAGGACCGGGGAGCTGTTTTTT

clone size: NA
J gene: TRBJ2-2
CDR3 length: 12
D gene: TRBD1
V gene: TRBV20-1
CDR3 protein: CSAWDRGNEQFF
CDR3 DNA: TGCAGTGCTTGGGACAGGGGCAATGAGCAGTTTTTT

clone size: NA
J gene: TRBJ1-2
CDR3 length: 15
D gene: TRBD1
V gene: TRBV2
CDR3 protein: CASRPGTGGVYGYTF
CDR3 DNA: TGTGCCAGCAGACCCGGGACAGGGGGCGTCTATGGCTACACCTTC

clone size: many
J gene: TRBJ2-7
CDR3 length: 15
D gene: TRBD1
V gene: TRBV20-1
CDR3 protein: CSARGRTGSGAEQYF
CDR3 DNA: TGCAGTGCTAGGGGAAGGACAGGGTCAGGGGCCGAGCAGTACTTC

clone size: many
J gene: TRBJ1-1
CDR3 length: 13
D gene: NA
V gene: TRBV19
CDR3 protein: CASSMRTNTEAFF
CDR3 DNA: TGTGCCAGTAGTATGCGCACGAACACTGAAGCTTTCTTT

clone size: NA
J gene: TRBJ2-7
CDR3 length: 17
D gene: NA
V gene: TRBV7-2
CDR3 protein: CASSPTRGGLNSYEQYF
CDR3 DNA: TGTGCCAGCAGCCCAACTCGGGGTGGCTTAAACTCCTACGAGCAGTACTTC

clone size: NA
J gene: TRBJ2-5
CDR3 length: 10
D gene: TRBD1
V gene: TRBV29-1
CDR3 protein: CSARQGTQYF
CDR3 DNA: TGCAGCGCAAGACAGGGGACCCAGTACTTC

clone size: NA
J gene: TRBJ1-2
CDR3 length: 12
D gene: NA
V gene: TRBV7-2
CDR3 protein: CASSFLPGGYTF
CDR3 DNA: TGTGCCAGCAGTTTTCTCCCGGGTGGCTACACCTTC

clone size: many
J gene: TRBJ2-5
CDR3 length: 15
D gene: NA
V gene: TRBV7-9
CDR3 protein: CASSTSSGITETQYF
CDR3 DNA: TGTGCCAGCAGTACCTCATCGGGTATTACAGAGACCCAGTACTTC

clone size: NA
J gene: TRBJ1-6
CDR3 length: 15
D gene: NA
V gene: TRBV7-3
CDR3 protein: CASSPPVPGNSPLHF
CDR3 DNA: TGTGCCAGCAGCCCTCCCGTACCGGGGAATTCACCCCTCCACTTT

clone size: many
J gene: TRBJ1-1
CDR3 length: 14
D gene: NA
V gene: TRBV12-3/TRBV12-4
CDR3 protein: CASSPTALNTEAFF
CDR3 DNA: TGTGCCAGCAGCCCGACAGCATTGAACACTGAAGCTTTCTTT

clone size: NA
J gene: TRBJ1-6
CDR3 length: 14
D gene: NA
V gene: TRBV10-3
CDR3 protein: CAISESNRQSPLHF
CDR3 DNA: TGTGCCATCAGTGAGTCGAATCGGCAATCACCCCTCCACTTT

clone size: many
J gene: TRBJ1-6
CDR3 length: 13
D gene: NA
V gene: TRBV9
CDR3 protein: CASSVADNSPLHF
CDR3 DNA: TGTGCCAGCAGCGTAGCGGATAATTCACCCCTCCACTTT

clone size: many
J gene: TRBJ1-5
CDR3 length: 15
D gene: NA
V gene: TRBV7-8
CDR3 protein: CASSLGGLGNQPQHF
CDR3 DNA: TGTGCCAGCAGCTTAGGGGGTTTGGGGAATCAGCCCCAGCATTTT

clone size: many
J gene: TRBJ2-5
CDR3 length: 17
D gene: TRBD2
V gene: TRBV2
CDR3 protein: CAIRGGTSGKNGETQYF
CDR3 DNA: TGTGCCATACGAGGGGGGACTAGCGGGAAAAATGGAGAGACCCAGTACTTC

clone size: few
J gene: TRBJ2-2
CDR3 length: 16
D gene: TRBD1
V gene: TRBV7-2
CDR3 protein: CASSPGTVFNTGELFF
CDR3 DNA: TGTGCCAGCAGTCCCGGGACAGTTTTCAACACCGGGGAGCTGTTTTTT

clone size: many
J gene: TRBJ1-1
CDR3 length: 16
D gene: NA
V gene: TRBV29-1
CDR3 protein: CSVHREGGGPVTEAFF
CDR3 DNA: TGCAGCGTCCACCGGGAGGGGGGGGGGCCGGTGACTGAAGCTTTCTTT

clone size: NA
J gene: TRBJ1-6
CDR3 length: 14
D gene: NA
V gene: TRBV3-1
CDR3 protein: CASSPGFGDSPLHF
CDR3 DNA: TGTGCCAGCAGCCCCGGGTTCGGGGATTCACCCCTCCACTTT

clone size: many
J gene: TRBJ2-7
CDR3 length: 14
D gene: NA
V gene: TRBV7-6
CDR3 protein: CASSLAPTSYEQYF
CDR3 DNA: TGTGCCAGCAGCTTAGCCCCCACCTCCTACGAGCAGTACTTC

clone size: once
J gene: TRBJ1-1
CDR3 length: 13
D gene: TRBD1
V gene: TRBV2
CDR3 protein: CASTGQSNTEAFF
CDR3 DNA: TGTGCCAGCACGGGACAGAGCAACACTGAAGCTTTCTTT

clone size: NA
J gene: TRBJ1-5
CDR3 length: 15
D gene: NA
V gene: TRBV6-6
CDR3 protein: CASRRTGTGNQPQHF
CDR3 DNA: TGTGCCAGCAGACGCACAGGGACGGGGAATCAGCCCCAGCATTTT

clone size: many
J gene: TRBJ2-7
CDR3 length: 14
D gene: NA
V gene: TRBV9
CDR3 protein: CASSVDSHSYEQYF
CDR3 DNA: TGTGCCAGCAGCGTAGACAGCCACTCCTACGAGCAGTACTTC

clone size: many
J gene: TRBJ1-5
CDR3 length: 16
D gene: NA
V gene: TRBV15
CDR3 protein: CATSSQRGGAGEPQHF
CDR3 DNA: TGTGCCACCAGTTCCCAACGGGGGGGAGCGGGTGAGCCCCAGCATTTT

clone size: many
J gene: TRBJ2-5
CDR3 length: 12
D gene: NA
V gene: TRBV2
CDR3 protein: CASRVFQETQYF
CDR3 DNA: TGTGCCAGCAGAGTCTTCCAAGAGACCCAGTACTTC

clone size: NA
J gene: TRBJ2-5
CDR3 length: 14
D gene: NA
V gene: TRBV13
CDR3 protein: CASSLGRTRETQYF
CDR3 DNA: TGTGCCAGCAGCTTAGGGAGGACAAGGGAGACCCAGTACTTC